The 10 T cell receptor beta chains in this list originate from one sample, sequenced in a study of prognosis after radiotherapy for stage I lung cancer. Genomic DNA was the source, and TCR beta CDR3 was amplified from it by two-round multiplex PCR. Primers (each specific to one TRBV or TRBJ gene) were used in first-round PCR. Each CDR3 protein is one row after TCRdb ran MiXCR on the multiplex PCR reads. The sample lists about 12,000 distinct CDR3 sequences, 45% to 60% occurring once. The sequences come from PBMCs, collected before or after stereotactic body radiation therapy (not recorded which). The receptor set was obtained from a donor aged 50 or older with non-small cell lung cancer.

This chain links TRBV2 with TRBJ1-6; possible D gene TRBD1, 5 bases. Trimming removed 6 bases at V and 8 bases at J, with 8 bases between. CDR1 is SNHLY, CDR2 FYNNEI, per germline. This CDR3 comprises 12 residues. CDR3 protein: CASRGLYSPLHF. The CDR3, as DNA: TGTGCCAGCAGGGGACTGTATTCACCCCTCCACTTT.

There are many counts of this clonotype. V usage is TRBV28 and J usage is TRBJ1-2, with unresolved D. Germline V gene data show CDR1 as MDHEN and CDR2 as SYDVKM. This CDR3 spans 14 amino acids. Trimming stripped 5 bases from V and 6 bases from J, with 16 bases between. In nucleotides, the CDR3 is TGTGCCAGCAGTGTCCTCCCAGTCTCAAATGGCTACACCTTC. It specifies CASSVLPVSNGYTF.

This clonotype was seen a few times. The gene calls are TRBV10-3 and TRBJ2-7, with 8 nucleotides matching TRBD1. Trimming cost V 2 bases and J 4 bases; bases outside gene matches: 7. Looked up from germline, CDR1 is ENHRY and CDR2 is SYGVKD. The CDR3 is made up of 15 amino acids. The CDR3 loop reads CAISEPGQAFYEQYF. CDR3 sequence (DNA): TGTGCCATCAGTGAGCCGGGACAGGCCTTTTACGAGCAGTACTTC.

In this sample, this clonotype turned up many times. One end of the junction does not line up with germline, which may come from a read error. The chain has TRBV3-1 and TRBJ2-1, with 11 positions matching TRBD2. The germline V gene encodes CDR1 LGHDT and CDR2 YNNKEL (reference sequence). The CDR3 runs to 16 residues. This CDR3 reads CTSSHSLGLADNEQFF. The CDR3 coding sequence is TGTACCAGCAGCCATTCCCTGGGACTAGCGGACAATGAGCAGTTCTTC.

This clonotype is a singleton in its sample. The V gene is TRBV7-2, the J gene TRBJ2-1, with a possible D match to TRBD2 (6 bases). This CDR3 spans 15 amino acids. Trimming cost V 5 bases and J 4 bases, with 15 bases left between them. Per germline, CDR1 SGHTA and CDR2 FQGNSA. The CDR3 protein is CASSDLACVYNEQFF. CDR3 nucleotide sequence: TGTGCCAGCAGCGATCTAGCGTGCGTATACAATGAGCAGTTCTTC.

This clonotype was recorded a few times. A far larger clone is one base from this, pointing to a likely read error. The gene calls are TRBV6-9 and TRBJ2-5; weak D call: TRBD1 (5 bases). CDR3 size: 13 residues. Deletions cut 4 bases from V and 4 bases from J, with 10 bases between. Germline CDR1 and CDR2: MNHGY and SVAAGI. CDR3 region: CASSLGVVETQYF. The CDR3 DNA reads as TGTGCCAGCAGTTTAGGGGTAGTAGAGACCCAGTACTTC.

This clonotype qualifies as medium-sized. J is TRBJ2-1 and V is TRBV19, with D perhaps assigned TRBD1 or TRBD2 (5 bases each). V lost 1 base, J lost 2 bases, and 12 bases lay in between. The CDR3 is made up of 16 amino acids. The germline CDR1 and CDR2 sequences are LNHDA and SQIVND (reference sequence). CDR3 nucleotides: TGTGCCAGTAGTATAGTGAGGGGAGACCCCTACAATGAGCAGTTCTTC. Translated, it gives CASSIVRGDPYNEQFF.

This clonotype was detected ten times or more. This chain connects TRBV24-1 to TRBJ2-1, with TRBD2 matching 9 bases. Looked up from germline, CDR1 is KGHDR and CDR2 is SFDVKD. The ends lost 5 bases at V and 6 bases at J; junction bases unmatched: 13. This CDR3 region has 17 residues. CDR3 sequence reads: CATSAPPHSGRLNEQFF. The CDR3 DNA follows: TGTGCCACCAGTGCCCCCCCCCACAGCGGGAGGCTCAATGAGCAGTTCTTC.

This chain joins TRBV19 and TRBJ1-3; 9 nucleotides align to TRBD1. V lost 7 bases to trimming and J lost 0 bases; unmatched junction nucleotides: 4. The CDR3 loop spans 15 amino acids. CDR1 is LNHDA, CDR2 SQIVND, per germline (reference sequence). For the CDR3, the DNA is TGTGCCAGTACGACAGGGGGTGACTCTGGAAACACCATATATTTT. Its protein product is CASTTGGDSGNTIYF.

This sequence joins TRBV6-2 or TRBV6-3 and TRBJ2-3; TRBD2 aligns across 9 bases. V lost 3 bases to trimming and J lost 6 bases; unmatched junction nucleotides: 7. The germline V gene has CDR1 MNHEY and CDR2 SVGEGT. CDR3 size: 15 residues. In DNA, the CDR3 is TGTGCCAGCAGTTATAGCGGGAGCCGTAGTGATACGCAGTATTTT. Its translation: CASSYSGSRSDTQYF.